The present TCR beta chain was sequenced within a study of blood T cell repertoires in COVID-19. Study information: Both acute and convalescent COVID-19 samples were obtained from the United States, Italy and Spain. From T cells, B-cell-depleted T cells, or PBMCs came the material, which was cDNA or gDNA.

With V trimmed by 6 bases and J by 5 bases, 11 bases remained unmatched. Looked up from germline, CDR1 is LNHDA and CDR2 is SQIVND (reference sequence). The length of the CDR3 is 15 residues. Authors' analysis steps: Nucleated cell counts were estimated from reference gene primer amplification. The data were produced by immunoSEQ multiplex PCR, yet TCRdb's version contains in-frame clones alone and is incomplete. V, J and clone size were drawn from that table, and D and trimming were deduced from the DNA. Among just over 95,000 clones listed, more than 75% were seen once. The origin of this receptor is a human donor in a cohort sampled during active COVID-19. The chain joins TRBV19 to TRBJ1-1; the match to TRBD1 covers 8 bases. The specimen was peripheral blood. This CDR3 reads CASSPEGQGYTEAFF. The CDR3 nucleotides read TGTGCCAGTAGCCCAGAAGGACAGGGTTATACTGAAGCTTTCTTT.